The 27 T cell receptor beta chains given below trace back to one sample, sequenced in a study of T cell repertoires in cytomegalovirus infection. Antigen specificity for these receptors is unknown. TCRdb reprocessed the reads via MiXCR and lists one record per CDR3 protein. The sample has fewer than 1,000,000 distinct CDR3 sequences; around 29% are singletons. The input for sequencing was cultured CD8+ T cells from PBMCs, taken from culture after CMV antigen stimulation. All receptors come from a human donor in good health (CMV status not recorded). Some clones in this sample may be carry-over from other donors' samples.

This chain uses TRBV3-1 with TRBJ2-1, with 13 bases fitting TRBD2. The CDR3 consists of 16 residues. Germline values: CDR1 LGHDT, CDR2 YNNKEL (reference sequence). V shed 0 bases, J shed 8 bases, and the junction held 4 bases outside the gene matches. The CDR3 sequence: CASSQDGLAGVDEQFF. In nucleotides, the CDR3 is TGTGCCAGCAGCCAAGATGGACTAGCGGGGGTCGATGAGCAGTTCTTC.

This clonotype was seen more than once but under ten times. This chain joins TRBV7-8 and TRBJ2-7; D might be TRBD1 (5 bases). The CDR3 runs to 15 residues. Deletions cut 1 base from V and 2 bases from J, with 12 bases between. Germline V gives CDR1 SGHVS, CDR2 FQNEAQ. In nucleotides, the CDR3 is TGTGCCAGCAGCTTAGAATCCCCGACAGCCTACGAGCAGTACTTC. Amino acid sequence: CASSLESPTAYEQYF.

This clonotype was counted at least ten times. This CDR3 is CASSLGGSGPQETQYF. The CDR3 DNA reads TGTGCCAGCAGCTTAGGGGGTAGCGGCCCTCAAGAGACCCAGTACTTC. V usage is TRBV7-8 and J usage is TRBJ2-5; TRBD2 is a possible D gene (6 bases). The CDR3 has 16 residues. The germline gives CDR1 SGHVS, CDR2 FQNEAQ. Trimming stripped 1 base from V and 2 bases from J, with 14 bases between.

This clonotype has just a few counts. V is TRBV2 and J is TRBJ2-1; D is undetermined. The CDR3 is 12 amino acids. CDR1 is SNHLY, CDR2 FYNNEI, per germline. The ends were cut back, 7 bases at V and 7 bases at J, with 11 bases in the middle. This CDR3 is CASIGNRNEQFF. The CDR3 bases are TGTGCCAGCATTGGTAACCGGAATGAGCAGTTCTTC.

This chain uses TRBV18 with TRBJ1-5; TRBD1 is a possible D gene (5 bases). The CDR3 covers 15 residues. Germline assignment: CDR1 KGHSH and CDR2 LQKENI. V lost 5 bases and J 4 bases, leaving 15 bases between the germline ends. The DNA for the CDR3 is TGTGCCAGCTCATCGGAGGACATACGGAATCAGCCCCAGCATTTT. Its translation is CASSSEDIRNQPQHF.

This clonotype was recorded a few times. The rearrangement uses TRBV19 and TRBJ1-1; TRBD1 might be the D (6 bases). The CDR3 contains 13 residues. Germline V gene data show CDR1 as LNHDA and CDR2 as SQIVND (reference sequence). Trimming cost V 2 bases and J 8 bases, with 12 bases left between them. In DNA, the CDR3 is TGTGCCAGTAGTATAAACAGGGCGAGAGAAGCTTTCTTT. Translating gives CASSINRAREAFF.

This clonotype appeared a few times. The genes are TRBV7-9 and TRBJ2-3; 9 bases fit TRBD1. The ends lost 11 bases at V and 3 bases at J; junction bases unmatched: 6. The CDR3 extends over 13 amino acids. Germline assignment: CDR1 SEHNR and CDR2 FQNEAQ (reference sequence). For the CDR3, the DNA is TGTGCCGACCACGGGACAGGGACAGATACGCAGTATTTT. Encoded protein: CADHGTGTDTQYF.

CDR3 residues: CASSLVGLATNEKLFF. CDR3 in DNA: TGTGCCAGCAGCTTGGTCGGCTTAGCAACTAATGAAAAACTGTTTTTT. The rearrangement uses TRBV5-5 and TRBJ1-4; D call uncertain. Trimming removed 0 bases from V and 0 bases from J, with 9 bases in between. The CDR3 consists of 16 residues. Germline values: CDR1 SGHKS, CDR2 YYEKEE (reference sequence).

This clonotype has more than one count but fewer than ten. The chain is built from TRBV7-9 and TRBJ2-1, with 10 bases matching TRBD2. Per the germline V gene, CDR1 is SEHNR and CDR2 is FQNEAQ (reference sequence). The CDR3 is 18 residues long. Trimming took 3 bases from V and 7 from J; bases not matched to a gene: 15. For the CDR3, the DNA is TGTGCCAGCAGCTTCCCGACCAGCGGGGGGGCCTCAGGGAATGAGCAGTTCTTC. Translating it yields CASSFPTSGGASGNEQFF.

The rearrangement links TRBV27 to TRBJ2-7, with 10 bases lining up with TRBD1. J gave up 0 bases and V 6 bases, and 5 bases lay outside the gene matches. The germline V gene has CDR1 MNHEY and CDR2 SMNVEV (reference sequence). This CDR3 has 15 amino acids. The DNA for the CDR3 is TGTGCCAGCAGGAACCGGGACAGGGGCTCCTACGAGCAGTACGTC. Its protein is CASRNRDRGSYEQYV.

V usage is TRBV12-3 or TRBV12-4 and J usage is TRBJ2-7; the D call may be TRBD1 or TRBD2 (5 bases each). CDR3 length: 13 amino acids. With 5 bases removed from V and 7 bases from J, the gap between germline ends came to 15 bases. CDR3 loop: CASSLGRDREQYF. The CDR3 DNA follows: TGTGCCAGCAGTCTCGGACGGGACCGGGAGCAGTACTTC.

This clonotype showed up just a few times. This sequence joins TRBV4-1 and TRBJ1-3, with a possible D match to TRBD1 (5 bases). V lost 1 base and J lost 3, with 7 bases in between. The germline gives CDR1 MGHRA, CDR2 YSYEKL. This CDR3 contains 14 residues. CDR3: CASSQGTFGNTIYF. The CDR3, as DNA: TGCGCCAGCAGCCAAGGGACATTTGGAAACACCATATATTTT.

This clonotype has more than one count but fewer than ten. V usage is TRBV7-9 and J usage is TRBJ1-1; D gene uncertain. The germline V gene encodes CDR1 SEHNR and CDR2 FQNEAQ (reference sequence). The CDR3 has 11 amino acids. With 5 bases removed from V and 11 bases from J, the gap between germline ends came to 12 bases. DNA for the CDR3: TGTGCCAGCAGCCTGACGAACAACGCTTTCTTT. It yields the protein CASSLTNNAFF.

This sequence joins TRBV7-8 and TRBJ2-7; D is tentatively TRBD1 or TRBD2 (5 bases each). CDR1 and CDR2 from the germline V gene are SGHVS and FQNEAQ. Trimming took 1 base from V and 0 from J, leaving 10 bases between them. The CDR3 spans 15 residues. For the CDR3, the DNA is TGTGCCAGCAGCTTAGATGCAGGGAGCTCCTACGAGCAGTACTTC. Translation gives CASSLDAGSSYEQYF.

As concerns this clonotype: This could be a read error, since a much larger clone is one nucleotide away. This sequence joins TRBV12-3 or TRBV12-4 and TRBJ2-2; D is possibly TRBD2 (5 bases). The CDR3 spans 17 residues. The CDR3 region is CANSFMWGEGVTGELFF. DNA for the CDR3: TGTGCCAACAGTTTTATGTGGGGTGAGGGTGTCACCGGGGAGCTGTTTTTT.

The rearrangement links TRBV4-1 to TRBJ2-5; D ambiguous. Trimming took 3 bases from V and 1 from J, leaving 12 bases between them. CDR3 length: 15 amino acids. From germline, CDR1 is MGHRA and CDR2 YSYEKL. CDR3 in amino acids: CASSQATSSQETQYF. The CDR3 DNA reads as TGCGCCAGCAGCCAGGCCACATCAAGCCAAGAGACCCAGTACTTC.

This chain uses TRBV6-1 with TRBJ1-5; D is unresolved. This CDR3 has 15 residues. The ends were cut back, 2 bases at V and 0 bases at J, with 8 bases in the middle. Germline V gene sequence: CDR1 MNHNS, CDR2 SASEGT. In DNA, the CDR3 is TGTGCCAGCAGTGAATGGAGTTATAGCAATCAGCCCCAGCATTTT. This codes for CASSEWSYSNQPQHF.

This clonotype was picked up a small number of times. The chain combines TRBV6-2 or TRBV6-3 with TRBJ2-3; D is possibly TRBD2 (5 bases). Germline V gene sequence: CDR1 MNHEY, CDR2 SVGEGT. The ends were cut back, 2 bases at V and 0 bases at J, with 9 bases in the middle. The CDR3 is 15 amino acids. This chain's CDR3 is CASSYETKSTDTQYF. CDR3 in DNA: TGTGCCAGCAGTTACGAGACTAAAAGCACAGATACGCAGTATTTT.

The chain combines TRBV6-6 with TRBJ1-1; 8 bases are a match to TRBD1. The CDR3 covers 16 residues. J lost 1 base, V lost 0 bases, and 4 bases had no gene match. CDR1 and CDR2 (germline): MNHNY, SVGAGI (reference sequence). CDR3 nucleotides: TGTGCCAGCAGTTACTCGGTCCAGGGGGCGAACACTGAAGCTTTCTTT. This translates into CASSYSVQGANTEAFF.

J is TRBJ1-1 and V is TRBV27; no definite D call. The CDR3 is 13 residues long. Germline CDR1 is MNHEY and CDR2 is SMNVEV (reference sequence). V dropped 8 bases and J dropped 1 base, with 11 bases sitting between them. The CDR3 region is CASGSAQNTEAFF. DNA of the CDR3: TGTGCCAGCGGCTCAGCTCAGAACACTGAAGCTTTCTTT.

This clonotype was recorded at least ten times. This chain links TRBV12-3 or TRBV12-4 with TRBJ2-5; no definite D call. This CDR3 is built from 12 residues. V was shortened by 5 bases and J by 5 bases, with 9 bases between the two germline ends. The CDR3 nucleotides read TGTGCCAGCAGTGCCCCCCGGGAGACCCAGTACTTC. Encoded protein: CASSAPRETQYF.

This sequence joins TRBV6-1 and TRBJ1-6; D remains ambiguous. Trimming removed 9 bases from V and 7 bases from J, with 10 bases in between. This CDR3 has 12 amino acids. Germline CDR1 is MNHNS and CDR2 is SASEGT. Here the CDR3 DNA reads TGTGCCAGTACTCCCACGAATTCACCCCTCCACTTT. Encoded protein: CASTPTNSPLHF.

The DNA for the CDR3 is TGTGCCAGCAGTGCTTACAGTTACAATGAGCAGTTCTTC. It translates to CASSAYSYNEQFF. The chain joins TRBV2 to TRBJ2-1; no clear D. Germline CDR1 and CDR2: SNHLY and FYNNEI. This CDR3 region has 13 residues. V lost 4 bases and J lost 4, with 8 bases in between.

This clonotype was observed a handful of times. This sequence joins TRBV7-6 and TRBJ2-3; D unclear. V gave up 2 bases and J gave up 5 bases, with 11 bases separating them. Germline values: CDR1 SGHVS, CDR2 FNYEAQ. The length of the CDR3 is 14 residues. CDR3 in amino acids: CASSLMSSGDTQYF. The CDR3 region has the DNA TGTGCCAGCAGCTTAATGTCAAGTGGAGATACGCAGTATTTT.

The chain uses TRBV4-1 and TRBJ2-3, with D tentatively TRBD2 (6 bases). This CDR3 is built from 12 residues. Germline assignment: CDR1 MGHRA and CDR2 YSYEKL. The V end lost 0 bases, the J end lost 10 bases, and 8 bases lay between the germline ends. CDR3 DNA: TGCGCCAGCAGCCAAGATAAGCGGGCGCAGTATTTT. This translates into CASSQDKRAQYF.

Many counts were recorded for this clonotype. CDR3 region: CASSLHQGAYEQYF. As DNA, the CDR3 is TGTGCCAGCAGCCTGCATCAAGGGGCCTACGAGCAGTACTTC. This chain joins TRBV7-2 and TRBJ2-7; tentative D call: TRBD1 (5 bases). Trimming took off 5 bases at V and 2 bases at J, with 13 bases between the two ends. Germline CDR1 and CDR2: SGHTA and FQGNSA. The CDR3 extends over 14 amino acids.

This clonotype was recorded at least ten times. The chain is built from TRBV6-1 and TRBJ2-3; TRBD1 matches at 7 bases. Unmatched junction bases numbered 3, after V lost 1 base and J lost 2 bases. This CDR3 contains 15 residues. Germline lookup yields CDR1 MNHNS and CDR2 SASEGT. The CDR3 DNA follows: TGTGCCAGCAGTGAAGTGGACAGGTTCACAGATACGCAGTATTTT. The encoded protein is CASSEVDRFTDTQYF.